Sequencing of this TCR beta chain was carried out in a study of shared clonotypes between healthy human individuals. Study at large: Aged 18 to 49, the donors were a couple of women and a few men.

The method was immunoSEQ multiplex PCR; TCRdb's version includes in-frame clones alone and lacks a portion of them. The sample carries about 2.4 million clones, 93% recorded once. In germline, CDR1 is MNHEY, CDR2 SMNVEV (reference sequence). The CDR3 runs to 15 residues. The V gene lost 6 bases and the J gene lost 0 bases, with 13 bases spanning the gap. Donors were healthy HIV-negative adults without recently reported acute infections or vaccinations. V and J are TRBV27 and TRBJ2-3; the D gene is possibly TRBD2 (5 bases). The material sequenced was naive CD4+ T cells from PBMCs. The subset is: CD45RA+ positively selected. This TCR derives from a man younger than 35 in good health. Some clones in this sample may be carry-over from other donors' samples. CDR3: CASSQNGVSTDTQYF. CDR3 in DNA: TGTGCCAGCAGCCAGAACGGGGTTAGCACAGATACGCAGTATTTT.